A selection of T cell receptor beta chains follows, all from one sample in a study of OX40 agonist ivuxolimab in advanced cancers. Generated by immunoSEQ multiplex PCR, the TCRdb table keeps only in-frame clones and is missing some. The top ten hold 0.2% to 0.25% of the sample, which has more than 75,000 clones, 75% to 90% seen once. This specimen consisted of CD4+ or CD8+ T cells sorted from blood, obtained in a trial of the OX40 agonist ivuxolimab. These receptors originate from an adult with an advanced solid tumor such as melanoma, head and neck, liver or kidney cancer. Each CDR3 is given with its conserved first and last residue. Fields, in order: clone size, J gene, V gene, D gene, CDR3 DNA, CDR3 protein. The D gene is left open where the match is weak. Not all rows give a size; the values are once, few, many and, for expanded clones, a class.

clone_size: .; j_call: TRBJ2-2; v_call: TRBV2; d_call: .; cdr3_nt: TGTGCCAGCAGTGACAGGGGGGTCGGGGAGCTGTTTTTT; cdr3_aa: CASSDRGVGELFF
clone_size: once; j_call: TRBJ1-4; v_call: TRBV5-4; d_call: .; cdr3_nt: TGTGCCAGCAGCTTGCAGTCAGTAAATGAAAAACTGTTTTTT; cdr3_aa: CASSLQSVNEKLFF
clone_size: .; j_call: TRBJ2-1; v_call: TRBV7-9; d_call: TRBD2; cdr3_nt: TGTGCCAGCAGCCCAGGGACTAGCGGAGACAATGAGCAGTTCTTC; cdr3_aa: CASSPGTSGDNEQFF
clone_size: .; j_call: TRBJ2-1; v_call: TRBV6-5; d_call: TRBD2; cdr3_nt: TGTGCCAGCAGTTACTCGAAGCGGGGGGCAGTGAAAAAGTTCTTC; cdr3_aa: CASSYSKRGAVKKFF
clone_size: .; j_call: TRBJ2-1; v_call: TRBV9; d_call: TRBD2; cdr3_nt: TGTGCCAGCAGCGTAGCGAGGCGGGGGGGGTCCTACAATGAGCAGTTCTTC; cdr3_aa: CASSVARRGGSYNEQFF
clone_size: .; j_call: TRBJ1-1; v_call: TRBV2; d_call: TRBD1; cdr3_nt: TGTGCCAGCACCGCCGGGACAGGGAACACTGAAGCTTTCTTT; cdr3_aa: CASTAGTGNTEAFF
clone_size: .; j_call: TRBJ2-7; v_call: TRBV7-2; d_call: TRBD1; cdr3_nt: TGTGCCAGCAGCACCCGGGACAGCTACGAGCAGTACTTC; cdr3_aa: CASSTRDSYEQYF
clone_size: once; j_call: TRBJ2-1; v_call: TRBV5-6; d_call: .; cdr3_nt: TGTGCCAGCAGCCAACGGATCTCCTACAATGAGCAGTTCTTC; cdr3_aa: CASSQRISYNEQFF
clone_size: once; j_call: TRBJ1-4; v_call: TRBV21-1; d_call: .; cdr3_nt: TGTGCCCGCCTCACCTCGGGATGTAATGAAAAACTGTTTTTT; cdr3_aa: CARLTSGCNEKLFF
clone_size: few; j_call: TRBJ2-2; v_call: TRBV2; d_call: .; cdr3_nt: TGTGCCAGCAGCTTTAAGGGACACTCCACCGGGGAGCTGTTTTTT; cdr3_aa: CASSFKGHSTGELFF
clone_size: .; j_call: TRBJ2-4; v_call: TRBV6-1; d_call: .; cdr3_nt: TGTGCCAGCAGTGAGGGGTGGGCCAAAAACATTCAGTACTTC; cdr3_aa: CASSEGWAKNIQYF
clone_size: .; j_call: TRBJ2-1; v_call: TRBV6-1; d_call: TRBD2; cdr3_nt: TGTGCCAGCAGTTTGACTAGCGGGTACAATGAGCAGTTCTTC; cdr3_aa: CASSLTSGYNEQFF
clone_size: .; j_call: TRBJ1-1; v_call: TRBV4-1; d_call: .; cdr3_nt: TGCGCCAGCAGCCAAGGGATAGGGGGGGCAGGGAACACTGAAGCTTTCTTT; cdr3_aa: CASSQGIGGAGNTEAFF
clone_size: .; j_call: TRBJ2-4; v_call: TRBV4-2; d_call: TRBD1; cdr3_nt: TGTGCCAGCAGCCAAGATACACAGGGGTTTGGAAACATTCAGTACTTC; cdr3_aa: CASSQDTQGFGNIQYF
clone_size: .; j_call: TRBJ1-3; v_call: TRBV11-1; d_call: .; cdr3_nt: TGTGCCAGCAGCCGTACCAGAGTCTCTGGAAACACCATATATTTT; cdr3_aa: CASSRTRVSGNTIYF
clone_size: few; j_call: TRBJ1-1; v_call: TRBV7-7; d_call: TRBD1; cdr3_nt: TGTGCTAGCAGCGTGGACAGGGACGCTGAAGCTTTCTTT; cdr3_aa: CASSVDRDAEAFF
clone_size: .; j_call: TRBJ1-2; v_call: TRBV2; d_call: TRBD1; cdr3_nt: TGTGCCAGCAGTGAACCAGGGGGGGACTATGGCTACACCTTC; cdr3_aa: CASSEPGGDYGYTF
clone_size: .; j_call: TRBJ1-2; v_call: TRBV7-2; d_call: .; cdr3_nt: TGTGCCAGCAGACCCGGACAGTATGGCTACACCTTC; cdr3_aa: CASRPGQYGYTF
clone_size: .; j_call: TRBJ2-3; v_call: TRBV5-1; d_call: .; cdr3_nt: TGCGCCAGCAGTCGCCAGAGGGGGGATACGCAGTATTTT; cdr3_aa: CASSRQRGDTQYF
clone_size: .; j_call: TRBJ2-3; v_call: TRBV19; d_call: .; cdr3_nt: TGTGCCAGTAGTATAAGAGGGAGGCGCACAGATACGCAGTATTTT; cdr3_aa: CASSIRGRRTDTQYF
clone_size: .; j_call: TRBJ2-4; v_call: TRBV19; d_call: TRBD1; cdr3_nt: TGTGCCAGTAGTAGGGGGACCGGGACAGAAAACATTCAGTACTTC; cdr3_aa: CASSRGTGTENIQYF
clone_size: .; j_call: TRBJ1-5; v_call: TRBV2; d_call: .; cdr3_nt: TGTGCCAGCAGTGAAGCGAACGGGAGCAATCAGCCCCAGCATTTT; cdr3_aa: CASSEANGSNQPQHF
clone_size: .; j_call: TRBJ2-1; v_call: TRBV29-1; d_call: TRBD2; cdr3_nt: TGCAGCGTTGAAGAGTTCGGGAGGGCGGGCGATGAGCAGTTCTTC; cdr3_aa: CSVEEFGRAGDEQFF
clone_size: once; j_call: TRBJ2-1; v_call: TRBV5-4; d_call: TRBD2; cdr3_nt: TGTGCCAGCAGCCCTGGTGGCGGGGGGGCGGACAATGAGCAGTTCTTC; cdr3_aa: CASSPGGGGADNEQFF
clone_size: .; j_call: TRBJ1-1; v_call: TRBV7-6; d_call: .; cdr3_nt: TGTGCCAGCAGCCGAGACAGAATGAACACTGAAGCTTTCTTT; cdr3_aa: CASSRDRMNTEAFF
clone_size: once; j_call: TRBJ1-2; v_call: TRBV5-1; d_call: .; cdr3_nt: TGCGCCAGCAGCTTGGGGGACAACTCTAACTATGGCTACACCTTC; cdr3_aa: CASSLGDNSNYGYTF
clone_size: .; j_call: TRBJ1-6; v_call: TRBV19; d_call: .; cdr3_nt: TGTGCCAGTAGTATAGCACGGGGTAATTCACCCCTCCACTTT; cdr3_aa: CASSIARGNSPLHF
clone_size: .; j_call: TRBJ1-1; v_call: TRBV5-1; d_call: .; cdr3_nt: TGCGCCACAAGAAGGCAGGAGTTGAACACTGAAGCTTTCTTT; cdr3_aa: CATRRQELNTEAFF
clone_size: .; j_call: TRBJ2-2; v_call: TRBV19; d_call: .; cdr3_nt: TGTGCCAGTAGTATACCGCGGGGCAACACCGGGGAGCTGTTTTTT; cdr3_aa: CASSIPRGNTGELFF
clone_size: .; j_call: TRBJ2-5; v_call: TRBV10-1; d_call: .; cdr3_nt: TGCGCCAGCAGTGAGTCAGGAGGGCGGGGAGAGACCCAGTACTTC; cdr3_aa: CASSESGGRGETQYF
clone_size: once; j_call: TRBJ1-1; v_call: TRBV10-3; d_call: TRBD1; cdr3_nt: TGTGCCACATCGGGTCAGGGGGGCACTGAAGCTTTCTTT; cdr3_aa: CATSGQGGTEAFF
clone_size: .; j_call: TRBJ1-1; v_call: TRBV4-2; d_call: .; cdr3_nt: TGTGCCAGCAGCCAAGGCGGTACGAACACTGAAGCTTTCTTT; cdr3_aa: CASSQGGTNTEAFF
clone_size: .; j_call: TRBJ2-7; v_call: TRBV4-2; d_call: TRBD2; cdr3_nt: TGTGCCAGCAGCCAAGTGGGTAGCGGGAGGGCCCGTCGCGAGCAGTACTTC; cdr3_aa: CASSQVGSGRARREQYF
clone_size: .; j_call: TRBJ2-3; v_call: TRBV9; d_call: .; cdr3_nt: TGTGCCAGCAACCCGGGGGTTGGAAGGGTGGGCGGTACGCAGTATTTT; cdr3_aa: CASNPGVGRVGGTQYF
clone_size: .; j_call: TRBJ2-7; v_call: TRBV18; d_call: TRBD1; cdr3_nt: TGTGCCAGCTCACTCGACAGGGGGACCTACGAGCAGTACTTC; cdr3_aa: CASSLDRGTYEQYF
clone_size: .; j_call: TRBJ2-1; v_call: TRBV11-1; d_call: .; cdr3_nt: TGTGCCAGCAGCCCTATCACCCCGGGGTTAGGGCAGTTCTTC; cdr3_aa: CASSPITPGLGQFF
clone_size: .; j_call: TRBJ2-7; v_call: TRBV6-5; d_call: .; cdr3_nt: TGTGCCAGCAGTTACTCGACGCCACAGTTTTCCTACGAGCAGTACTTC; cdr3_aa: CASSYSTPQFSYEQYF
clone_size: .; j_call: TRBJ2-6; v_call: TRBV15; d_call: .; cdr3_nt: TGTGCCACCAGCAGAGATACTCCCAAGACCGGAGGGGCAGGGGCCAACGTCCTGACTTTC; cdr3_aa: CATSRDTPKTGGAGANVLTF
clone_size: .; j_call: TRBJ1-1; v_call: TRBV10-3; d_call: TRBD1; cdr3_nt: TGTGCCATCAGTCCAGGACAGGGGGTGTGGAACACTGAAGCTTTCTTT; cdr3_aa: CAISPGQGVWNTEAFF
clone_size: .; j_call: TRBJ2-1; v_call: TRBV4-1; d_call: .; cdr3_nt: TGCGCCAGCAGCCAAGATCTTAGGAGCTATGAGCAGTTCTTC; cdr3_aa: CASSQDLRSYEQFF
clone_size: .; j_call: TRBJ2-7; v_call: TRBV27; d_call: .; cdr3_nt: TGTGCCAGCAGTTTATATGCCTCGCGCTACGAGCAGTACTTC; cdr3_aa: CASSLYASRYEQYF
clone_size: .; j_call: TRBJ1-4; v_call: TRBV9; d_call: .; cdr3_nt: TGTGCCAGCAGCGTAGCCGCCTACCCAGGAGGGGAAAAACTGTTTTTT; cdr3_aa: CASSVAAYPGGEKLFF
clone_size: .; j_call: TRBJ2-7; v_call: TRBV11-3; d_call: TRBD1; cdr3_nt: TGTGCCAGCAGCTTGCGGACAGGGGGCTCCTACGAGCAGTACTTC; cdr3_aa: CASSLRTGGSYEQYF
clone_size: once; j_call: TRBJ2-7; v_call: TRBV9; d_call: TRBD2; cdr3_nt: TGTGCCAGCAGCCTAGGACTAGCGGGAGGGCTCTACGAGCAGTACTTC; cdr3_aa: CASSLGLAGGLYEQYF
clone_size: once; j_call: TRBJ2-4; v_call: TRBV29-1; d_call: .; cdr3_nt: TGCAGCGTCAGTGCCAGGGAGGACATTCAGTACTTC; cdr3_aa: CSVSAREDIQYF
clone_size: .; j_call: TRBJ2-5; v_call: TRBV5-4; d_call: .; cdr3_nt: TGTGCCAGCAGCTTGGTTGCGACAAGACAACAAGAGACCCAGTACTTC; cdr3_aa: CASSLVATRQQETQYF
clone_size: once; j_call: TRBJ1-5; v_call: TRBV15; d_call: .; cdr3_nt: TGTGCCACCAGCAGAACAGGGCGGAATCAGCCCCAGCATTTT; cdr3_aa: CATSRTGRNQPQHF
clone_size: .; j_call: TRBJ2-7; v_call: TRBV7-9; d_call: .; cdr3_nt: TGTGCCAGCAGCGCCACCCGGGCTGGGGGGTCCTACGAGCAGTACTTC; cdr3_aa: CASSATRAGGSYEQYF
clone_size: .; j_call: TRBJ1-2; v_call: TRBV2; d_call: .; cdr3_nt: TGTGCCAGCGGAGGGACTTTCCTCTATGGCTACACCTTC; cdr3_aa: CASGGTFLYGYTF
clone_size: .; j_call: TRBJ1-2; v_call: TRBV5-4; d_call: TRBD1; cdr3_nt: TGTGCCAGCAGCTACCGAACAGGGGGCGCCTACTATGGCTACACCTTC; cdr3_aa: CASSYRTGGAYYGYTF
clone_size: once; j_call: TRBJ1-1; v_call: TRBV7-9; d_call: TRBD1; cdr3_nt: TGTGCCAGCAGCTTGCTAGGACAGGGGATCGCTGAAGCTTTCTTT; cdr3_aa: CASSLLGQGIAEAFF